This T cell receptor beta chain was sequenced during a study of glioma-infiltrating T cells. This CDR3 is 10 amino acids long. In germline, CDR1 is DFQATT, CDR2 SNEGSKA (reference sequence). Using RNA template, CDR3s of TCR alpha and beta were amplified with iRepertoire arm-PCR. One-step reverse transcription and amplification started from approximately 100-400 ng of tissue mRNA or PBMC total RNA. TCRdb redid the calling of the multiplex PCR reads with MiXCR, one entry per CDR3 protein. The sample yields 170,000 or so distinct CDR3 sequences, about 46% seen once. Points on this clonotype: A clone one base away is much larger, so this may be a read error.

Sample: glioma tissue, nonneoplastic brain tissue, or PBMCs (not recorded which). The chain couples TRBV20-1 to TRBJ2-3, with D hard to call. The TCR comes from a human donor with low-grade glioma or glioblastoma, undergoing nonglioma brain surgery, or in good health (not recorded which). The CDR3 nucleotides read TGCAGTGCGCTTGGAGATAAGCAGTATTTT. This gives the protein CSALGDKQYF.